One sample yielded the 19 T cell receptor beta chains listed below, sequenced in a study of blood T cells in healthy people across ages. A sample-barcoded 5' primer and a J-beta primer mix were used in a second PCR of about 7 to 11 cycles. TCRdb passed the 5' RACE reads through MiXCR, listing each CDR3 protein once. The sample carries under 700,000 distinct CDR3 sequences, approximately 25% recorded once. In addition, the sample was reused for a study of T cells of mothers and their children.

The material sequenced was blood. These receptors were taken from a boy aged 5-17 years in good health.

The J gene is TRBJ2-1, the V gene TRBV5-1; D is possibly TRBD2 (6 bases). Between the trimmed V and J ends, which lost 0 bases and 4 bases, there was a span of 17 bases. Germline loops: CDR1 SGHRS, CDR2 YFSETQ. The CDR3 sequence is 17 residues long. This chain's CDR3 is CASSLAAGRNLYNEQFF. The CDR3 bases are TGCGCCAGCAGCTTGGCAGCGGGCCGTAACCTATACAATGAGCAGTTCTTC. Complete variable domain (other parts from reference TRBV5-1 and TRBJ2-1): KAGVTQTPRYLIKTRGQQVTLSCSPISGHRSVSWYQQTPGQGLQFLFEYFSETQRNKGNFPGRFSGRQFSNSRSEMNVSTLELGDSALYLCASSLAAGRNLYNEQFFGPGTRLTVL.

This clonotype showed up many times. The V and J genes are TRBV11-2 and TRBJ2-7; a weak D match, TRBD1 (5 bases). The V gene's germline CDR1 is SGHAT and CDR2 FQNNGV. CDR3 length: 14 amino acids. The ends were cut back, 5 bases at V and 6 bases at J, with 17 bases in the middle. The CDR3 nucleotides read TGTGCCAGCAGCCAGGGCCAGCAACCATCCGAGCAGTACTTC. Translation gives CASSQGQQPSEQYF.

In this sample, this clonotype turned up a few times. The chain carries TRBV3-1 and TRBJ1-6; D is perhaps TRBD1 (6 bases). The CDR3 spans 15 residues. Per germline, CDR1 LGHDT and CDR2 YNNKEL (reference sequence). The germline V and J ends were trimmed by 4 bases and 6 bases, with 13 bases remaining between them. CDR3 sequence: CASSPGGAFNSPLHF. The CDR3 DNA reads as TGTGCCAGCAGCCCCGGGGGCGCGTTTAATTCACCCCTCCACTTT.

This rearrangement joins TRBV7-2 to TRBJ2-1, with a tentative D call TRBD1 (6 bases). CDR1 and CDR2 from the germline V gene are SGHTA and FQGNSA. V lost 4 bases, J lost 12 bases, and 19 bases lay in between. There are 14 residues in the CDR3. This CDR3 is CASSYGDKSDGQFF. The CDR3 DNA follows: TGTGCCAGCAGCTACGGGGACAAAAGCGATGGGCAGTTCTTC.

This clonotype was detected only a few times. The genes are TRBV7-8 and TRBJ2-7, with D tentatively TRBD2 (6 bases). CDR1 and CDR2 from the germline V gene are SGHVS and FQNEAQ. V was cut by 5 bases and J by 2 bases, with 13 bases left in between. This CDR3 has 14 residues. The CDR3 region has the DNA TGTGCCAGCAGCCCTTCTAGCGTTGCCTACGAGCAGTACTTC. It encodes CASSPSSVAYEQYF.

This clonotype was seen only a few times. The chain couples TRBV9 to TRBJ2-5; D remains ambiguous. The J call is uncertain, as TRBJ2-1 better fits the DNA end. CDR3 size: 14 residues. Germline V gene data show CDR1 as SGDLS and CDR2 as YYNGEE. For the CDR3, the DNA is TGTGCCAGCAGCGTAGTTGCCCAATCAAATGAGCAGTTCTTC. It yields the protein CASSVVAQSNEQFF.

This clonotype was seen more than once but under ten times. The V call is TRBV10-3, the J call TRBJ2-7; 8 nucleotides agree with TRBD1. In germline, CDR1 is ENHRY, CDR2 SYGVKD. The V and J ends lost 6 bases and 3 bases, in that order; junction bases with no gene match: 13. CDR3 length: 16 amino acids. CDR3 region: CAIRGGTGPFSYEQYF. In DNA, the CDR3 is TGTGCCATCAGAGGCGGGACAGGTCCCTTTAGCTACGAGCAGTACTTC.

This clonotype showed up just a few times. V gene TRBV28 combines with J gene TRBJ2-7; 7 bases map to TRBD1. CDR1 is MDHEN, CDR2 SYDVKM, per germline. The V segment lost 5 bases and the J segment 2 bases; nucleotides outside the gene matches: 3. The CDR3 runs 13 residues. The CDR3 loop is CASSPGQPYEQYF. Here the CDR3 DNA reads TGTGCCAGCAGTCCGGGACAGCCCTACGAGCAGTACTTC.

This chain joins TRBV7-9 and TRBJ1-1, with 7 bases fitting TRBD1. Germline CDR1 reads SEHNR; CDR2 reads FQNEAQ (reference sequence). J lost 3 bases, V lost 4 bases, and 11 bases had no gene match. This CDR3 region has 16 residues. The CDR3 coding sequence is TGTGCCAGCAGCTCGAGAGGGGGCTGGGTGGACACTGAAGCTTTCTTT. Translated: CASSSRGGWVDTEAFF.

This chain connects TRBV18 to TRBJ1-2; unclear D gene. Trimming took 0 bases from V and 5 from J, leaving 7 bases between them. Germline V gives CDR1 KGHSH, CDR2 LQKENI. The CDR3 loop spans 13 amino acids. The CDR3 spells CASSPPGRYGYTF. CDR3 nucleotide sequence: TGTGCCAGCTCACCACCAGGGCGGTATGGCTACACCTTC.

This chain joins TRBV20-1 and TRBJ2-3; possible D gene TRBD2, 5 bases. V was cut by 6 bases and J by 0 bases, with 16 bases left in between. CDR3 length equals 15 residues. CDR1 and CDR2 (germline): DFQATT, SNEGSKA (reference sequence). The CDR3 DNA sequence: TGCAGTGCCAGTGAGGGCGGCGGGAGCACAGATACGCAGTATTTT. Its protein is CSASEGGGSTDTQYF.

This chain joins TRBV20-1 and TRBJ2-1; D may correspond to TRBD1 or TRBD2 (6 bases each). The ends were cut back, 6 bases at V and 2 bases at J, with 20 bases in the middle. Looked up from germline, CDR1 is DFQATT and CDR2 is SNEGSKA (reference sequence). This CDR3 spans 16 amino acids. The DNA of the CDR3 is TGCAGTGCCCAAGGAGGGGGAGCCCTCACCTACAATGAGCAGTTCTTC. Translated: CSAQGGGALTYNEQFF.

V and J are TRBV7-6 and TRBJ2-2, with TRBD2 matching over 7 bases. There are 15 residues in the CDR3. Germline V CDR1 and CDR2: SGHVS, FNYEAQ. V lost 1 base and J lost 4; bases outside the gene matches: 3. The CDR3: CASSLGGGATGELFF. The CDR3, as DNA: TGTGCCAGCAGCTTAGGCGGGGGAGCCACCGGGGAGCTGTTTTTT.

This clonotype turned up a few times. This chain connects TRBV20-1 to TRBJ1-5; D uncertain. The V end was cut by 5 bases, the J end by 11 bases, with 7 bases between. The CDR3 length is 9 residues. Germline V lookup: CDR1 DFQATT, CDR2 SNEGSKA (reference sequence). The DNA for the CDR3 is TGCAGTGCTGGCAGGACCCAGCATTTT. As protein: CSAGRTQHF.

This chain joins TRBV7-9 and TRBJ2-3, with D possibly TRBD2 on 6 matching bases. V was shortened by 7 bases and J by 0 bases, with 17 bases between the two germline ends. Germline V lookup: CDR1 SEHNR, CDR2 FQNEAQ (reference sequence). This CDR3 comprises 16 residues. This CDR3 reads CASTHLVAGSTDTQYF. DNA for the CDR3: TGTGCCAGCACCCACCTGGTGGCGGGGAGCACAGATACGCAGTATTTT.

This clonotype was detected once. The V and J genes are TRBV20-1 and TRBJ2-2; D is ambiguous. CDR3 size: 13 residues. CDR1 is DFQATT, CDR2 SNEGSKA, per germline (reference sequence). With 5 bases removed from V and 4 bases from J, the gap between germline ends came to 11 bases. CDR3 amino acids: CSAPVSGTGELFF. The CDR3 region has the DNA TGCAGTGCTCCTGTTTCCGGCACCGGGGAGCTGTTTTTT.

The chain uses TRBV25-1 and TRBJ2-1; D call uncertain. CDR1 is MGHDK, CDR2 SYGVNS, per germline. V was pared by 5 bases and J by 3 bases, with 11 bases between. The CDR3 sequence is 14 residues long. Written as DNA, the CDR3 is TGTGCCAGCAGTAGCGACCCGGACTACAATGAGCAGTTCTTC. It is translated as CASSSDPDYNEQFF.

CDR3 nucleotides: TGTGCCAGCAGTTATGGTCCGCCATCGGATACGCAGTATTTT. Protein: CASSYGPPSDTQYF. The rearrangement joins TRBV6-5 to TRBJ2-3, with D unresolved. V dropped 3 bases and J dropped 6 bases, with 13 bases sitting between them. Germline CDR1 and CDR2: MNHEY and SVGAGI. CDR3 length: 14 amino acids.

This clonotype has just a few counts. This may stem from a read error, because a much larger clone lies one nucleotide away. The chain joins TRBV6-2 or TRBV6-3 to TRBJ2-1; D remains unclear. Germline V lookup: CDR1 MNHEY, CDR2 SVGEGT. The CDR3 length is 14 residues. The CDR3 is CASSYSRIYNEQSF. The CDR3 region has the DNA TGTGCCAGCAGTTACTCGAGAATTTACAATGAGCAGTCCTTC.